Shown below are 13 T cell receptor beta chains from a single sample sequenced in a study of B cell selection in AIRE deficiency. Sorting defined conventional CD4 T cells as CD4+CD127+. Data came from immunoSEQ multiplex PCR; TCRdb stores just in-frame clones and leaves some out. The sample gives 20,000 to 25,000 clones, less than 97% of which show up once; roughly 0.2% is in the top ten. The sample consisted of CD4+CD127+ conventional T cells sorted from PBMCs. Receptor source: a human donor in good health.

This clone came up once. The gene calls are TRBV10-3 and TRBJ1-5; TRBD1 aligns across 9 bases. The V gene's germline CDR1 is ENHRY and CDR2 SYGVKD. V shed 5 bases and J 1 base; nucleotides not matched to a gene: 3. CDR3 length: 15 amino acids. The CDR3 DNA is TGTGCCATCAGTACAGGGGGCGCAAGCAATCAGCCCCAGCATTTT. As protein: CAISTGGASNQPQHF.

The chain links TRBV2 to TRBJ1-5, with D unclear. In germline, CDR1 is SNHLY, CDR2 FYNNEI. This CDR3 is built from 13 residues. The V end lost 6 bases, the J end lost 1 base, and 7 bases lay between the germline ends. The CDR3 DNA reads TGTGCCAGCAGCTCGGAGAGCAATCAGCCCCAGCATTTT. Encoded protein: CASSSESNQPQHF.

This clone has a single count. The chain joins TRBV5-1 to TRBJ2-2; D is possibly TRBD2 (6 bases). V was trimmed by 1 base and J by 7 bases, leaving 8 bases between them. Germline assignment: CDR1 SGHRS and CDR2 YFSETQ. The CDR3 has 13 amino acids. CDR3 amino acids: CASSLMEGGELFF. The CDR3 DNA follows: TGCGCCAGCAGCTTGATGGAGGGCGGGGAGCTGTTTTTT.

The CDR3 coding sequence is TGCGCCAGCAGCTTGGACGGACCGAACACTGAAGCTTTCTTT. This sequence encodes CASSLDGPNTEAFF. This rearrangement joins TRBV5-1 to TRBJ1-1; D unclear. The CDR3 is made up of 14 amino acids. With 0 bases removed from V and 1 base from J, the gap between germline ends came to 7 bases. Germline V gene lookup returns CDR1 SGHRS and CDR2 YFSETQ.

This chain joins TRBV6-5 and TRBJ2-5; a weak D match, TRBD2 (6 bases). V was clipped by 2 bases and J by 2 bases, with 6 bases between them. The germline gives CDR1 MNHEY, CDR2 SVGAGI. The CDR3 runs to 13 residues. The CDR3 bases are TGTGCCAGCAGTTACAGCGGGCAAGAGACCCAGTACTTC. This codes for CASSYSGQETQYF.

The rearrangement joins TRBV28 to TRBJ2-1; D may match TRBD1 or TRBD2 (6 bases each). The germline V gene encodes CDR1 MDHEN and CDR2 SYDVKM. This CDR3 contains 13 residues. The CDR3 coding sequence is TGTGCTTCCAGGGGCGGGACTTACAATGAGCAGTTCTTC. Its protein product is CASRGGTYNEQFF.

The chain has TRBV30 and TRBJ2-3; 12 bases fit TRBD2. Unmatched junction bases numbered 5, after V lost 3 bases and J lost 1 base. There are 16 residues in the CDR3. Germline CDR1 GTSNPN, CDR2 SVGIG (reference sequence). This chain's CDR3 is CAWSPGLAGRTDTQYF. The DNA of the CDR3 is TGTGCCTGGAGCCCCGGACTAGCGGGACGCACAGATACGCAGTATTTT.

V usage is TRBV5-1 and J usage is TRBJ1-4, with TRBD1 as a possible D gene (5 bases). The CDR3 runs 15 residues. Trimming stripped 6 bases from V and 1 base from J, with 13 bases between. In germline, CDR1 is SGHRS, CDR2 YFSETQ. The DNA of the CDR3 is TGCGCCAGCAAGGTCATCGGGGGAACTAATGAAAAACTGTTTTTT. As protein: CASKVIGGTNEKLFF.

V gene TRBV4-2 combines with J gene TRBJ2-3; D remains unclear. Germline V gene sequence: CDR1 LGHNA, CDR2 YNFKEQ. V shed 6 bases and J shed 6 bases, with 7 bases lying between them. The CDR3 extends over 11 amino acids. The CDR3 reads CASSHGDTQYF. The DNA of the CDR3 is TGTGCCAGCAGTCATGGGGATACGCAGTATTTT.

V gene TRBV4-2 combines with J gene TRBJ2-7, with D possibly being TRBD2 (6 bases). Germline V gene data show CDR1 as LGHNA and CDR2 as YNFKEQ. Trimming pared 4 bases from V and 4 bases from J, leaving 17 bases between. CDR3 length equals 15 residues. The CDR3 protein is CASSPSGGSGYEQYF. The DNA for the CDR3 is TGTGCCAGCAGCCCAAGTGGGGGGAGCGGGTACGAGCAGTACTTC.

This chain links TRBV20-1 with TRBJ1-2; TRBD1 might be the D (6 bases). Germline CDR1 and CDR2: DFQATT and SNEGSKA (reference sequence). The CDR3 loop spans 11 amino acids. V gave up 6 bases and J gave up 8 bases, with 13 bases separating them. CDR3 amino acids: CSAWGATGYTF. The CDR3 bases are TGCAGTGCATGGGGGGCGACGGGCTACACCTTC.

This rearrangement joins TRBV7-3 to TRBJ2-7, with unresolved D. Trimming shortened V by 5 bases and J by 6 bases, and 14 bases separated the two germline ends. CDR1 is SGHTA and CDR2 is FQGTGA in the germline V gene. This CDR3 is 13 amino acids long. The CDR3 bases are TGTGCCAGCAGCGCCGCCGCCCGGAGCGAGCAGTACTTC. It translates to CASSAAARSEQYF.

V is TRBV2 and J is TRBJ1-1; D perhaps matches TRBD1 (6 bases). Trimming stripped 6 bases from V and 4 bases from J, with 12 bases between. This CDR3 spans 13 amino acids. Germline-derived CDR1 and CDR2 are SNHLY and FYNNEI. Written as DNA, the CDR3 is TGTGCCAGCAGGACAACACAGGGCACTGAAGCTTTCTTT. Amino acid sequence: CASRTTQGTEAFF.